The 11 T cell receptor beta chains reported below all come from one sample, sequenced in a study of response to subunit inactivated influenza vaccine. TCRdb passed the RT-PCR reads through MiXCR, listing each CDR3 protein once. Here the sample spans just over 300,000 distinct CDR3 sequences, 21% being singletons. The material sequenced was PBMCs from blood, taken approximately 20 months after vaccination. These receptors all stem from a man aged 50-75 years who received an inactivated influenza vaccine.

This clonotype has just a few counts. The chain couples TRBV3-1 to TRBJ2-2; 14 bases align to TRBD2. There are 18 residues in the CDR3. CDR1 is LGHDT, CDR2 YNNKEL, per germline (reference sequence). Trimming cost V 0 bases and J 6 bases; bases outside gene matches: 6. CDR3 sequence reads: CASSQDLGLAGVAGELFF. CDR3 in DNA: TGTGCCAGCAGCCAAGATTTGGGACTAGCGGGGGTCGCCGGGGAGCTGTTTTTT.

This chain joins TRBV7-6 and TRBJ1-2; no reliable D call. V gave up 5 bases and J gave up 2 bases, with 21 bases separating them. The CDR3 has 17 residues. Germline CDR1 is SGHVS and CDR2 is FNYEAQ. This CDR3 reads CASSNSVGWETNYGYTF. The CDR3 DNA is TGTGCCAGCAGCAATTCGGTCGGGTGGGAAACAAACTATGGCTACACCTTC.

This clonotype was found a few times. V is TRBV28 and J is TRBJ1-5; D is unresolved. V lost 6 bases to trimming and J lost 5 bases, with 14 bases between them. This CDR3 spans 14 amino acids. Per the germline V gene, CDR1 is MDHEN and CDR2 is SYDVKM. The CDR3 coding sequence is TGTGCCAGCAGCCGGTCGCGGATATATCAGCCCCAGCATTTT. Translated: CASSRSRIYQPQHF. Together with reference TRBV28 and TRBJ1-5, the CDR3 gives the full variable domain: DVKVTQSSRYLVKRTGEKVFLECVQDMDHENMFWYRQDPGLGLRLIYFSYDVKMKEKGDIPEGYSVSREKKERFSLILESASTNQTSMYLCASSRSRIYQPQHFGDGTRLSIL.

This clonotype was recorded a few times. The chain combines TRBV12-3 or TRBV12-4 with TRBJ2-5; 10 bases are shared with TRBD1. V was clipped by 5 bases and J by 3 bases; unmatched bases: 6. The CDR3 is 15 residues long. The CDR3 is CASSQGGTGEETQYF. CDR3 nucleotide sequence: TGTGCCAGCAGTCAAGGGGGGACAGGGGAAGAGACCCAGTACTTC.

This clonotype was seen a handful of times. The V and J genes are TRBV5-5 and TRBJ1-1; possible D gene TRBD1, 5 bases. Germline V gene lookup returns CDR1 SGHKS and CDR2 YYEKEE (reference sequence). Between the trimmed V and J ends, which lost 2 bases and 5 bases, there was a span of 13 bases. This CDR3 has 14 residues. The CDR3 loop reads CASSFEQVLTEAFF. CDR3 nucleotide sequence: TGTGCCAGCAGCTTTGAACAGGTTCTGACTGAAGCTTTCTTT.

In this sample, this clonotype turned up many times. The chain combines TRBV12-3 or TRBV12-4 with TRBJ1-2, with 7 bases matching TRBD1. Losses at the gene ends were 3 bases for V and 7 bases for J; bases not matched to a gene: 5. This CDR3 has 13 residues. CDR3 nucleotides: TGTGCCAGCAGTTTCAGACAGGGTTTTGGCTACACCTTC. Translated: CASSFRQGFGYTF.

The chain combines TRBV20-1 with TRBJ2-2; 10 positions match TRBD2. J lost 4 bases, V lost 2 bases, and 1 base had no gene match. This CDR3 comprises 14 residues. The V gene's germline CDR1 is DFQATT and CDR2 SNEGSKA (reference sequence). The CDR3 sequence: CSARLAGATGELFF. Written as DNA, the CDR3 is TGCAGTGCTAGACTAGCGGGAGCCACCGGGGAGCTGTTTTTT.

CDR3 DNA sequence: TGTGCCAGCACCCACCCGGGACGGATCAATCAGCCCCAGCATTTT. Protein product: CASTHPGRINQPQHF. The chain is built from TRBV28 and TRBJ1-5; tentatively, D is TRBD1 (5 bases). V gave up 7 bases and J gave up 3 bases, with 16 bases separating them. CDR1 and CDR2 (germline): MDHEN, SYDVKM. This CDR3 spans 15 amino acids.

This clonotype turned up a few times. The rearrangement uses TRBV29-1 and TRBJ1-1, with 8 bases identical to TRBD1. V shed 3 bases and J 10 bases; nucleotides not matched to a gene: 1. The CDR3 sequence is 10 residues long. CDR1 is SQVTM, CDR2 ANQGSEA, per germline. CDR3 residues: CSVDGQGAFF. CDR3 DNA: TGCAGCGTTGACGGACAGGGAGCTTTCTTT.

The chain employs TRBV5-4 and TRBJ1-1; the D is unclear. CDR3 length: 12 amino acids. Deletions cut 0 bases from V and 7 bases from J, with 7 bases between. Germline-derived CDR1 and CDR2 are SGHNT and YYREEE (reference sequence). The CDR3 DNA is TGTGCCAGCAGCTTGGAAGACGGTGAAGCTTTCTTT. Translation gives CASSLEDGEAFF. Supplemented by reference TRBV5-4 and TRBJ1-1, the full variable domain reads ETGVTQSPTHLIKTRGQQVTLRCSSQSGHNTVSWYQQALGQGPQFIFQYYREEENGRGNFPPRFSGLQFPNYSSELNVNALELDDSALYLCASSLEDGEAFFGQGTRLTVV.

The chain is built from TRBV5-1 and TRBJ2-1, with 10 bases matching TRBD1. Trimming took 0 bases from V and 4 from J; bases not matched to a gene: 4. CDR1 is SGHRS, CDR2 YFSETQ, per germline. This CDR3 is built from 16 residues. CDR3 residues: CASSLGGTGAYNEQFF. The CDR3 DNA reads as TGCGCCAGCAGCTTGGGAGGGACAGGGGCTTACAATGAGCAGTTCTTC.